The TCR beta chain described here comes from a study of blood T cell repertoires in COVID-19. TCRdb's table, derived via immunoSEQ multiplex PCR, lists solely in-frame clones and lacks some. Among fewer than 140,000 clones listed, around 80% were seen once. Only one count was recorded for this clone. The germline gives CDR1 MGHRA, CDR2 YSYEKL. The V gene end was trimmed by 1 base and the J gene end by 5 bases; junction bases not matched to a gene: 6. This CDR3 region has 15 residues. The receptor's source is a man at least 80 years old with COVID-19, enrolled during active disease. Sequenced: peripheral blood. The chain is built from TRBV4-1 and TRBJ2-5, with TRBD2 matching 8 bases. The CDR3 reads CASSQAAGERETQYF. The CDR3 DNA reads TGCGCCAGCAGCCAAGCAGCGGGAGAGAGGGAGACCCAGTACTTC.